This entry features one T cell receptor beta chain sequence. Losses at the gene ends were 5 bases for V and 12 bases for J; bases not matched to a gene: 6. The CDR3 runs 11 residues. The germline V gene encodes CDR1 SEHNR and CDR2 FQNEAQ (reference sequence). Study processing details: Reference gene primer amplification gave estimated nucleated cell counts. Profiling relied on immunoSEQ multiplex PCR, and the TCRdb table lists in-frame clones only, not all of them. For V, J and clone size, that table is used; D and trimming come from the DNA. In the table there are about 110,000 clones, approximately 85% of which are singletons. The data were taken from a study of blood T cell repertoires in COVID-19. Study details: Samples came from the United States, Italy and Spain, spanning acute and convalescent COVID-19. The cDNA or gDNA used as material had been derived from T cells, B-cell-depleted T cells, or PBMCs.

The specimen was peripheral blood. The sequence derives from a man aged 50 to 59 with acute or convalescent COVID-19. The chain couples TRBV7-9 to TRBJ1-1, with 7 nucleotides matching TRBD1. The CDR3 nucleotides are TGTGCCAGCAGCCTGGGGACAGAAACTTTCTTT. Its protein is CASSLGTETFF. The entire variable domain, with the rest obtained from reference TRBV7-9 and TRBJ1-1, is as follows: DTGVSQNPRHKITKRGQNVTFRCDPISEHNRLYWYRQTLGQGPEFLTYFQNEAQLEKSRLLSDRFSAERPKGSFSTLEIQRTEQGDSAMYLCASSLGTETFFGQGTRLTVV.